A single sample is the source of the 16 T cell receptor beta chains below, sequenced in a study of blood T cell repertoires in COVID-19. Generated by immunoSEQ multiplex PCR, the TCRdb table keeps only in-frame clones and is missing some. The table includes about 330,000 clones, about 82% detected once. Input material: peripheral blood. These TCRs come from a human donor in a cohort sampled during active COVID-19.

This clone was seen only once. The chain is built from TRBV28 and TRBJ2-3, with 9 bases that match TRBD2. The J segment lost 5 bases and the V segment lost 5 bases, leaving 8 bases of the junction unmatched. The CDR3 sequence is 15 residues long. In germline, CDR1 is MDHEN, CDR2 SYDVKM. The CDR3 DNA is TGTGCCAGCAGTCCCCCGGGACTAGCCGGAGATACGCAGTATTTT. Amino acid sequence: CASSPPGLAGDTQYF.

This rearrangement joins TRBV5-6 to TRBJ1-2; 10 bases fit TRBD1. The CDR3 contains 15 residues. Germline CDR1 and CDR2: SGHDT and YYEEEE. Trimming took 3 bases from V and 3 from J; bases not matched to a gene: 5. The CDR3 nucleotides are TGTGCCAGCAGCTCGGCCGGACAGGGGGACTATGGCTACACCTTC. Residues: CASSSAGQGDYGYTF.

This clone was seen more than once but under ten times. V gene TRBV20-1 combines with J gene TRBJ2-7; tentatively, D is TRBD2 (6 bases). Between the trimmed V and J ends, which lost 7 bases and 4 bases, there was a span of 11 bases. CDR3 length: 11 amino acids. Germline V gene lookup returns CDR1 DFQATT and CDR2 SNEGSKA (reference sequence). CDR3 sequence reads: CSVEEGYEQYF. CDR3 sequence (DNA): TGCAGTGTAGAGGAGGGGTACGAGCAGTACTTC.

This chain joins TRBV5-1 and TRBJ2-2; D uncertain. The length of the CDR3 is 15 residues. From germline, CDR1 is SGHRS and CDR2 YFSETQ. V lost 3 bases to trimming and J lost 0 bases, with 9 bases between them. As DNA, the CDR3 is TGCGCCAGCAGCTCGGCAGGTTCGAACACCGGGGAGCTGTTTTTT. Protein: CASSSAGSNTGELFF.

The CDR3 sequence is CASSQSTGAGETQYF. CDR3 sequence (DNA): TGTGCCAGCAGCCAATCGACTGGAGCCGGCGAGACCCAGTACTTC. The gene calls are TRBV3-1 (or the pseudogene TRBV3-2) and TRBJ2-5; D not certain. The CDR3 runs 15 residues. Trimming shortened V by 2 bases and J by 5 bases, and 15 bases separated the two germline ends. Germline CDR1 is LGHDT and CDR2 is YNNKEL (reference sequence).

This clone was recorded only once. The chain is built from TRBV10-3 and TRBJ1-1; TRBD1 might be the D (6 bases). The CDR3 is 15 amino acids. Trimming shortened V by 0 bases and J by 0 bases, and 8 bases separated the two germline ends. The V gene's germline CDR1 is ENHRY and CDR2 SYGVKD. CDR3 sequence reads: CAISESPGVNTEAFF. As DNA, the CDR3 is TGTGCCATCAGTGAGTCGCCAGGGGTGAACACTGAAGCTTTCTTT.

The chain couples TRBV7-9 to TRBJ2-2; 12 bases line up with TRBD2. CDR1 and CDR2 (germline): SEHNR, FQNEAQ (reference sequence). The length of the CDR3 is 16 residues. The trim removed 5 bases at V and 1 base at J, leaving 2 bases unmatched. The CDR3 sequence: CASSVGLAGNTGELFF. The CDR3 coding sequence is TGTGCCAGCAGCGTGGGACTAGCGGGGAACACCGGGGAGCTGTTTTTT. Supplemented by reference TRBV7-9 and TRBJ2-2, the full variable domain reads DTGVSQNPRHKITKRGQNVTFRCDPISEHNRLYWYRQTLGQGPEFLTYFQNEAQLEKSRLLSDRFSAERPKGSFSTLEIQRTEQGDSAMYLCASSVGLAGNTGELFFGEGSRLTVL.

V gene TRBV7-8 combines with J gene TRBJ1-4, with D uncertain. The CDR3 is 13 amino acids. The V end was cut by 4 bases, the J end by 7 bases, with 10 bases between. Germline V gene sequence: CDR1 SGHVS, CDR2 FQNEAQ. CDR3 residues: CASSSGRGEKLFF. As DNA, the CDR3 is TGTGCCAGCAGCTCCGGACGGGGTGAAAAACTGTTTTTT.

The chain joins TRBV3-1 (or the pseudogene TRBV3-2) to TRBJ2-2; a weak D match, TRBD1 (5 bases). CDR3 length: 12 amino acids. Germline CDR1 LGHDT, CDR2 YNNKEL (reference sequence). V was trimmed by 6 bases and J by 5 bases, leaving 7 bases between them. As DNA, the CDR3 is TGTGCCAGCAGTCAGGGAACCGGGGAGCTGTTTTTT. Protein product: CASSQGTGELFF.

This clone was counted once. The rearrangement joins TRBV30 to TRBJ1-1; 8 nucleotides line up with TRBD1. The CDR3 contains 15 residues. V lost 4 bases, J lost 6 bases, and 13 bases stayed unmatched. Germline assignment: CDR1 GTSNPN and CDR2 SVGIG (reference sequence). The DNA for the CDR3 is TGTGCCTGGACGATGGACAGGGTGAGTCTTTCTGAAGCTTTCTTT. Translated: CAWTMDRVSLSEAFF.

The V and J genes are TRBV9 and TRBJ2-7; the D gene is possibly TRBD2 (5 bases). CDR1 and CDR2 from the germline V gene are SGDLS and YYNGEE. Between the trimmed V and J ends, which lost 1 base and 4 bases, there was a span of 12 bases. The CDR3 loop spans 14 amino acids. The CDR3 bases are TGTGCCAGCAGCGTATCGGGGATGAATTACGAGCAGTACTTC. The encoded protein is CASSVSGMNYEQYF.

The DNA for the CDR3 is TGTGCCAGCAGCCTAAGGGACAGGGGAAGTTTTGGTGAAAAACTGTTTTTT. This translates into CASSLRDRGSFGEKLFF. V is TRBV5-4 and J is TRBJ1-4; 10 nucleotides match TRBD1. Losses at the gene ends were 4 bases for V and 7 bases for J; bases not matched to a gene: 13. The CDR3 spans 17 residues. From germline, CDR1 is SGHNT and CDR2 YYREEE (reference sequence).

CDR3 DNA sequence: TGTGCCAGCAGCCCAGGGGGGTTAGAGACCCAGTACTTC. Protein product: CASSPGGLETQYF. The chain has TRBV5-6 and TRBJ2-5, with a weak D call TRBD1 (7 bases). The V end lost 4 bases, the J end lost 4 bases, and 11 bases lay between the germline ends. There are 13 residues in the CDR3. Germline loops: CDR1 SGHDT, CDR2 YYEEEE.

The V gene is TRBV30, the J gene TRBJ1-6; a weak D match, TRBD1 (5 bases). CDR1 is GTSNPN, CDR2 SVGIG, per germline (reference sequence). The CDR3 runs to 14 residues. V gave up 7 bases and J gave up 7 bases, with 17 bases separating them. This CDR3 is CASTGRGSNSPLHF. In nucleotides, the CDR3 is TGTGCCTCCACTGGGAGGGGCTCGAATTCACCCCTCCACTTT.

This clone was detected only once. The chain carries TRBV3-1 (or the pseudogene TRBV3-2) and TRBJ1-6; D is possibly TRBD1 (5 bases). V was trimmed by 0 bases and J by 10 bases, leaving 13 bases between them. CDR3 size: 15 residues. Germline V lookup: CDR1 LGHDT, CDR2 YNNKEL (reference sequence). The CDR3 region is CASSQDPGAGSPLHF. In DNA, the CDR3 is TGTGCCAGCAGCCAAGACCCCGGGGCGGGATCACCCCTCCACTTT.

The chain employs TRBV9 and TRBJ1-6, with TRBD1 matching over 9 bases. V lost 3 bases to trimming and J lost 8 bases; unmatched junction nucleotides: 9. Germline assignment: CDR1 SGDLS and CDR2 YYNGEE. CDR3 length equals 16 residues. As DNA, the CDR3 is TGTGCCAGCAGCGGCCCCCCGGGACAGGGTTATTCACCCCTCCACTTT. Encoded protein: CASSGPPGQGYSPLHF. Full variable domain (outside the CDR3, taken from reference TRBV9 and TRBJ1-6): DSGVTQTPKHLITATGQRVTLRCSPRSGDLSVYWYQQSLDQGLQFLIQYYNGEERAKGNILERFSAQQFPDLHSELNLSSLELGDSALYFCASSGPPGQGYSPLHFGNGTRLTVT.